These T cell receptor beta chains were read from a single sample in a study of T cell changes during pregnancy in multiple sclerosis. Only in-frame clones appear in the TCRdb table, and some are missing; sequencing was by immunoSEQ multiplex PCR. The table lists tens of thousands of clones, 88% of them singletons. This sample comprised CD8+ T cells from peripheral blood mononuclear cells, obtained after pregnancy. The source of these receptors is a female donor in good health, enrolled as a control in a pregnancy study. Each CDR3 is given with its conserved first and last residue. The D gene is left open where the match is weak. Size tells how often a clone was seen (once, few, many) or the class of an expanded clone, and some rows leave it out.

TRBJ2-6	NA	TRBV4-3	NA	CASSSSVLSSGANVLTF	TGCGCCAGCAGCTCCTCGGTCCTCTCCTCTGGGGCCAACGTCCTGACTTTC
TRBJ1-5	NA	TRBV9	NA	CASSESGRSNQPQHF	TGTGCCAGCAGCGAATCAGGGAGGAGCAATCAGCCCCAGCATTTT
TRBJ2-3	NA	TRBV12-5	NA	CASGFTSTDTQYF	TGTGCTAGTGGTTTCACAAGTACAGATACGCAGTATTTT
TRBJ2-5	NA	TRBV7-9	TRBD1	CASSFEGAGETQYF	TGTGCCAGCAGCTTCGAGGGGGCTGGGGAGACCCAGTACTTC
TRBJ1-4	NA	TRBV10-3	NA	CAIRATATNEKLFF	TGTGCCATCAGGGCGACTGCAACTAATGAAAAACTGTTTTTT
TRBJ2-1	many	TRBV25-1	NA	CASTPGGHEQFF	TGTGCCAGCACCCCTGGGGGCCATGAGCAGTTCTTC
TRBJ2-7	NA	TRBV7-8	TRBD1	CASSFTDRDNSYEQYF	TGTGCCAGCAGCTTTACGGACAGGGACAACTCCTACGAGCAGTACTTC
TRBJ2-5	NA	TRBV9	NA	CASSVAGVDQETQYF	TGTGCCAGCAGCGTAGCGGGGGTAGACCAAGAGACCCAGTACTTC
TRBJ2-1	NA	TRBV14	NA	CASGGAPYNEQFF	TGTGCCAGCGGGGGGGCCCCCTACAATGAGCAGTTCTTC
TRBJ2-2	once	TRBV6-5	NA	CASIPGGGTGELFF	TGTGCCAGCATACCGGGGGGCGGCACCGGGGAGCTGTTTTTT
TRBJ1-2	NA	TRBV7-9	NA	CASSSLRGGYTF	TGTGCCAGCAGCTCCCTCAGGGGTGGCTACACCTTC
TRBJ1-1	NA	TRBV7-9	NA	CASSRGQLAEAFF	TGTGCCAGCAGCCGAGGACAGTTGGCTGAAGCTTTCTTT
TRBJ2-1	once	TRBV2	TRBD2	CASTIRLAGGPNYNEQFF	TGTGCCAGCACGATAAGACTAGCGGGGGGGCCAAACTACAATGAGCAGTTCTTC
TRBJ1-1	NA	TRBV27	TRBD1	CASSLWGTGGEAFF	TGTGCCAGCAGTTTATGGGGGACAGGGGGCGAAGCTTTCTTT
TRBJ2-1	NA	TRBV7-2	NA	CASSLEWGPYNEQFF	TGTGCCAGCAGCTTAGAGTGGGGGCCCTACAATGAGCAGTTCTTC
TRBJ1-4	once	TRBV10-3	NA	CAIREGVANEKLFF	TGTGCCATCAGGGAGGGAGTTGCTAATGAAAAACTGTTTTTT
TRBJ2-7	NA	TRBV28	NA	CASSFTLTYEQYF	TGTGCCAGCAGTTTTACACTAACCTACGAGCAGTACTTC
TRBJ1-6	NA	TRBV16	NA	CASSQSQGPVALHF	TGTGCCAGCAGCCAATCTCAGGGCCCTGTGGCCCTCCACTTT
TRBJ1-2	NA	TRBV4-3	NA	CASSQVLGSNYGYTF	TGCGCCAGCAGCCAAGTCCTCGGGAGTAACTATGGCTACACCTTC
TRBJ1-1	NA	TRBV7-9	NA	CASSWEGNTEAFF	TGTGCCAGCAGCTGGGAGGGTAACACTGAAGCTTTCTTT
TRBJ2-7	NA	TRBV28	NA	CASSSLGKESSYEQYF	TGTGCCAGCAGTTCCCTCGGGAAAGAAAGCTCCTACGAGCAGTACTTC
TRBJ2-5	NA	TRBV27	TRBD1	CASSLSTGGETQYF	TGTGCCAGCAGTTTGAGTACAGGGGGGGAGACCCAGTACTTC
TRBJ1-2	NA	TRBV4-3	TRBD1	CASSQYRGGYGYTF	TGCGCCAGCAGCCAGTACAGGGGAGGCTATGGCTACACCTTC
TRBJ2-7	NA	TRBV5-6	TRBD1	CASSTGTGYEQYF	TGTGCCAGCAGCACCGGGACAGGGTACGAGCAGTACTTC
TRBJ2-7	NA	TRBV4-3	TRBD2	CASSQGGGTYEQYF	TGCGCCAGCAGCCAAGGGGGGGGGACCTACGAGCAGTACTTC
TRBJ2-1	NA	TRBV7-6	NA	CASSLGGGNEQFF	TGTGCCAGCAGCTTAGGGGGAGGCAATGAGCAGTTCTTC
TRBJ2-1	once	TRBV6-5	NA	CASSPRYNEQFF	TGTGCCAGCAGCCCCAGATACAATGAGCAGTTCTTC
TRBJ2-7	NA	TRBV7-8	NA	CASSLEAGPLYEQYF	TGTGCCAGCAGCTTAGAGGCAGGCCCACTCTACGAGCAGTACTTC
TRBJ1-2	NA	TRBV4-1	NA	CASSQHLGGIRYGYTF	TGCGCCAGCAGCCAACACCTTGGGGGGATAAGGTATGGCTACACCTTC
TRBJ1-1	NA	TRBV15	NA	CATSGGWTAYTEAFF	TGTGCCACCAGCGGCGGCTGGACAGCCTACACTGAAGCTTTCTTT
TRBJ1-1	NA	TRBV27	NA	CASRRGTNTEAFF	TGTGCCAGCAGGCGAGGGACAAACACTGAAGCTTTCTTT
TRBJ1-1	NA	TRBV30	TRBD1	CAWSPGTGGTEAFF	TGTGCCTGGAGCCCCGGGACAGGGGGTACTGAAGCTTTCTTT
TRBJ2-2	NA	TRBV5-6	NA	CASSLGAGGELFF	TGTGCCAGCAGCTTGGGGGCGGGCGGGGAGCTGTTTTTT
TRBJ2-3	NA	TRBV4-1	NA	CASSQGSPVLVTDTQYF	TGCGCCAGCAGCCAAGGGTCACCCGTACTAGTCACAGATACGCAGTATTTT